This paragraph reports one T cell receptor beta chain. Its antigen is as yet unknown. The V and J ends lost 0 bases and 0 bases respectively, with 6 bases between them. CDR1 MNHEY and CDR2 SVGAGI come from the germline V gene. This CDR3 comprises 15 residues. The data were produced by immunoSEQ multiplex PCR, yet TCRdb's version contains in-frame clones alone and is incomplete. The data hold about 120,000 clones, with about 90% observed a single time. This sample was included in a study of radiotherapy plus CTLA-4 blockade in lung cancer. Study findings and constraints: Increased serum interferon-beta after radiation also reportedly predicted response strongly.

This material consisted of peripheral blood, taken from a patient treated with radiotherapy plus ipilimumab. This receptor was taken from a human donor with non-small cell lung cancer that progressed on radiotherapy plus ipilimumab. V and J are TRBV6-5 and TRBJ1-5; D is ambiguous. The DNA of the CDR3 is TGTGCCAGCAGTTACTCAGGAAATAGCAATCAGCCCCAGCATTTT. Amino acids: CASSYSGNSNQPQHF.